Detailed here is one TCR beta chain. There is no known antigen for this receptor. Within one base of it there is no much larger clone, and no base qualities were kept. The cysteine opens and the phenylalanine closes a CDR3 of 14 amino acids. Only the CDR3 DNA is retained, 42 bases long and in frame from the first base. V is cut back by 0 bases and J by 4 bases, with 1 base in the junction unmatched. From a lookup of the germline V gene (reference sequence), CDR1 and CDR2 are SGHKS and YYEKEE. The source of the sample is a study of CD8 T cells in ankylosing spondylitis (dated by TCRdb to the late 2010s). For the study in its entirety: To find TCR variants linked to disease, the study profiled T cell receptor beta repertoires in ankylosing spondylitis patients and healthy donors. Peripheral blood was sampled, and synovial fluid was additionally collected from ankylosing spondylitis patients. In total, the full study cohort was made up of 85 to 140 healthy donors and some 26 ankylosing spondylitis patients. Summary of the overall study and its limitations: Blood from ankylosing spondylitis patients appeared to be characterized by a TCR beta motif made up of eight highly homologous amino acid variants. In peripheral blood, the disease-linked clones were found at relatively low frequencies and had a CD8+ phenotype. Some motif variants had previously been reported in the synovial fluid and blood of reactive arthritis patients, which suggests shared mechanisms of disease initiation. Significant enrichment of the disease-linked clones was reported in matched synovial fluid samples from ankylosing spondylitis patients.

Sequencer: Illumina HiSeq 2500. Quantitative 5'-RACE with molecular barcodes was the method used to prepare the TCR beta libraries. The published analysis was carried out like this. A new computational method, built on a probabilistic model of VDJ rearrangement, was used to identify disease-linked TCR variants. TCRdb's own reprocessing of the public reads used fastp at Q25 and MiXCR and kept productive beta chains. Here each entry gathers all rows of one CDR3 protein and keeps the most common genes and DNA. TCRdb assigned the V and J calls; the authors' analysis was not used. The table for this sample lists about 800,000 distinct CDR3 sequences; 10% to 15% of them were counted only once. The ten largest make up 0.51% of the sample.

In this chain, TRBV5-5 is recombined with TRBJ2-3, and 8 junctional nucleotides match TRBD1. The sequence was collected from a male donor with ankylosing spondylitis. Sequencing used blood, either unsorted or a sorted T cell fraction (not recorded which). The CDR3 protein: CASSLDRGADTQYF. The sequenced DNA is TGTGCCAGCAGCTTGGACAGGGGGGCAGATACGCAGTATTTT.